What follows describes a single TCR beta chain. There is no known antigen for this receptor. No base qualities exist here, and no much larger clone lies one base off it. In the ViraFEST assay, PBMC were stimulated with viral peptide pools, and TCR sequencing was then used to find antigen-specific CD4+ T cell clonotypes based on their expansion. After more than nine days of culture, CD4+ T cells were isolated with the EasySep CD4+ T cell isolation kit. Each participant got two doses of an mRNA SARS-CoV-2 vaccine, either BNT162b2 or mRNA-1273. Healthy vaccine recipients had no prior SARS-CoV-2 infection, confirmed by negative nucleocapsid antibodies before and after vaccination. Each well held 1.5 million to 2.5 million PBMC cultured in IMDM containing about 5.4% human AB serum, 8 to 10 IU/ml IL-2 and gentamicin, along with 8 to 10 ug/ml peptides. On days 3 and 7, half of the culture medium was replaced with fresh IL-2-containing medium. Unless noted otherwise, every peptide stimulation condition was grown in triplicate wells. Using Ficoll-Paque Plus gradient centrifugation, PBMC were separated from whole blood and then either used fresh or cryopreserved at -140C. The spike proteins of SARS-CoV-2 and of the common cold coronaviruses HCoV-NL63, HCoV-OC43 and HCoV-229E were spanned by overlapping peptide pools. The QIAamp micro DNA kit was used to extract genomic DNA from the cultured CD4+ T cells.

The sample originates from a study of vaccination effects on CD4 cells after COVID-19 (dated by TCRdb to between 2020 and 2023). Broadly, across the study: Across the study, the median time from the second dose to post-vaccine sampling was 72 days (range 14 to 241). Cultures from other donors in the study were sequenced using the Oncomine TCR Beta short-read assay on an Illumina iSeq 100. A total of 10 COVID-19 convalescent patients and a few SARS-CoV-2-naive healthy vaccine recipients were included in the full study. SARS-CoV-2 spike-specific CD4+ TCR repertoires from before and after mRNA vaccination were compared in COVID-19 convalescent patients and in infection-naive vaccine recipients. The study at large found these results: The study was limited by a small number of convalescent patients, and early post-infection timepoints were lacking. Clones induced by infection and clones induced by vaccination both contracted markedly at late timepoints after vaccination, which fits with T cell responses waning over time. Among healthy vaccine recipients, nearly all vaccine-induced clones were SARS-CoV-2 mono-reactive, and just 1 of 255 was cross-reactive with common cold coronaviruses.

The library was produced with the immunoSEQ multiplex PCR assay. DNA from the CD4+ T cells that had been cultured and isolated underwent TCR beta CDR3 sequencing. The authors' pipeline ran thus. The analysis removed non-productive TCR sequences, trimmed reads to the CDR3 region, and retained only CDR3s that were 7 or more amino acids long. The MANAFEST web app was used to identify antigen-specific clonotypes by comparing expansion in peptide wells with expansion in reference cultures. To count as positive, a clone had to show expansion at FDR<0.05 compared with the reference and with all other wells, an odds ratio above 5, and a frequency above 0.1% in two replicate wells. Cross-reactive clonotypes were defined as significantly expanded in SARS-CoV-2 spike wells and in at least one common cold coronavirus spike condition. Using the stringdist R package, CDR3 similarity was measured by Levenshtein distance, and unrooted trees were constructed with ape in R 3.6.1. Sourced from immuneACCESS, this table was stored by TCRdb with only in-frame sequences that have V and J called. A share of the clones is absent; for the studies checked, an unresolved V gene accounts for under half, and the remainder has no known explanation. The D gene and trimming were derived from the DNA, and the V and J assignments and clone size from that table. Within this sample are about 30,000 clones, with roughly four fifths of them counted one time only. The top ten clonotypes cover 15% to 20% of the sample.

The CDR3, cysteine through phenylalanine, is 17 amino acids long. Just the 51-base CDR3 DNA is kept, in frame starting at base 1. V ends up 2 bases short and J 2 bases short, with an unmatched junction base count of 9. From the germline V gene, CDR1 is SGHTS and CDR2 is YDEGEE. This chain is built from TRBV5-8 and TRBJ2-1, with 8 middle bases fitting TRBD1. The sequences come from CD4+ T cells from PBMCs cultured with HCoV-OC43 spike peptides, collected after COVID-19 vaccination. The sample's cell subset or site label, in plain terms: HCoV-OC43 spike overlapping peptide pool stimulation. This TCR derives from a human donor who received a COVID-19 vaccine. The nucleotide sequence is given as TGTGCCAGCAGCTTTTTTTATGGGACAGGTCCCTACAATGAGCAGTTCTTC. The encoded protein is CASSFFYGTGPYNEQFF.